This T cell receptor (beta chain) was sequenced during a study of cytomegalovirus exposure and HLA in healthy donors. Germline CDR1 is MNHEY and CDR2 is SMNVEV (reference sequence). The CDR3 runs to 15 residues. V dropped 3 bases and J dropped 0 bases, with 11 bases sitting between them. The donors were part of the validation cohort of fewer than 150 subjects. That cohort was separate from the first cohort, which comprised 670 or so subjects. Using immunoSEQ multiplex PCR, the repertoire was profiled, and TCRdb retains in-frame clones only, with some absent. Of about 220,000 clones in the sample, over 80% are singletons; the top ten hold roughly 13%.

The chain combines TRBV27 with TRBJ1-2; D call uncertain. The sample was PBMCs. This sequence originates from a woman aged 25-40 years in good health and CMV-seropositive. CDR3 DNA: TGTGCCAGCAGTTTTGCTGGGAGAGCTAACTATGGCTACACCTTC. It yields the protein CASSFAGRANYGYTF.